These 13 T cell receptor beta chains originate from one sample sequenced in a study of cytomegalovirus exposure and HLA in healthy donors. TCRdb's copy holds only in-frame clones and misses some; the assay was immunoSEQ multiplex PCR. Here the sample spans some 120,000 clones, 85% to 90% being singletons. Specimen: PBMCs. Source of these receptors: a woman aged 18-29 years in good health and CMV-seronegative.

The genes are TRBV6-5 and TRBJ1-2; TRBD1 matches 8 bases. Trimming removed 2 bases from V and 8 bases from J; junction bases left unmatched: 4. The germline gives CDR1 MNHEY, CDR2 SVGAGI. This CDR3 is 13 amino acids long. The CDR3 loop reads CASSYQGAGGYTF. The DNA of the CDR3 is TGTGCCAGCAGTTACCAGGGGGCCGGGGGCTACACCTTC.

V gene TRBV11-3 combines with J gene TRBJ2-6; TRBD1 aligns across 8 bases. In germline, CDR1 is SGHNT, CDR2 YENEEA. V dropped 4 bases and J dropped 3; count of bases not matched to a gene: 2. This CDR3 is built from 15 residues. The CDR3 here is CASSSGTGGANVLTF. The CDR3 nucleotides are TGTGCCAGCAGCTCTGGGACAGGTGGGGCCAACGTCCTGACTTTC.

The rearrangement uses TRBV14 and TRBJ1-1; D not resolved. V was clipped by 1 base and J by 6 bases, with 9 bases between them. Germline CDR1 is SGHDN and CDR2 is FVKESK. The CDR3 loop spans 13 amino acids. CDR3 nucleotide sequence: TGTGCCAGCAGCCAAGTCCAGTCTGCTGAAGCTTTCTTT. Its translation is CASSQVQSAEAFF.

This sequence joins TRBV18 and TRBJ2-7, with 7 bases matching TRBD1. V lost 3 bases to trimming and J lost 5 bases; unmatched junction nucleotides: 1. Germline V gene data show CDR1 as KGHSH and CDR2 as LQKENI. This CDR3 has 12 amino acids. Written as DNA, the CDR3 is TGTGCCAGCTCACCGCAGGGGGACGAGCAGTACTTC. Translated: CASSPQGDEQYF.

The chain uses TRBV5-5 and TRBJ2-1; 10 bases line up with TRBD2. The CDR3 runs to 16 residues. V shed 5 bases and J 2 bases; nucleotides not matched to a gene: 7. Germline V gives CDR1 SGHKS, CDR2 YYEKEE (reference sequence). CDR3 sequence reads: CASSRPGTSAYNEQFF. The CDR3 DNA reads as TGTGCCAGCAGTCGACCCGGGACTAGCGCCTACAATGAGCAGTTCTTC. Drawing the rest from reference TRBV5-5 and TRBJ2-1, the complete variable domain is DAGVTQSPTHLIKTRGQQVTLRCSPISGHKSVSWYQQVLGQGPQFIFQYYEKEERGRGNFPDRFSARQFPNYSSELNVNALLLGDSALYLCASSRPGTSAYNEQFFGPGTRLTVL.

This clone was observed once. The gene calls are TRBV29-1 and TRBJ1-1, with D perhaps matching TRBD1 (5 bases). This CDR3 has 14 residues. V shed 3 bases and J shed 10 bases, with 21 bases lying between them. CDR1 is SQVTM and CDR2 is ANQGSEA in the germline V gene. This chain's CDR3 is CSVEPSGTESGAFF. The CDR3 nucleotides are TGCAGCGTTGAGCCGAGCGGGACGGAATCTGGAGCTTTCTTT. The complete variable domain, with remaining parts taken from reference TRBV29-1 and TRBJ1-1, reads SAVISQKPSRDICQRGTSLTIQCQVDSQVTMMFWYRQQPGQSLTLIATANQGSEATYESGFVIDKFPISRPNLTFSTLTVSNMSPEDSSIYLCSVEPSGTESGAFFGQGTRLTVV.

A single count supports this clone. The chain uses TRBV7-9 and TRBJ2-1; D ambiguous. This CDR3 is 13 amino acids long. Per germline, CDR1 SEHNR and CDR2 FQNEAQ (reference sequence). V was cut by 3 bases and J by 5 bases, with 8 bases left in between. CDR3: CASSLNRDNEQFF. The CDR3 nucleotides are TGTGCCAGCAGCTTGAACAGAGACAATGAGCAGTTCTTC.

This CDR3 reads CASSPDYRGLSGNTIYF. The CDR3 nucleotides are TGTGCCAGCAGCCCAGATTACAGGGGGCTCTCTGGAAACACCATATATTTT. The V gene is TRBV4-2, the J gene TRBJ1-3; 9 bases match TRBD1. Germline V gene sequence: CDR1 LGHNA, CDR2 YNFKEQ. The J segment lost 0 bases and the V segment lost 4 bases, leaving 7 bases of the junction unmatched. The CDR3 length is 17 residues.

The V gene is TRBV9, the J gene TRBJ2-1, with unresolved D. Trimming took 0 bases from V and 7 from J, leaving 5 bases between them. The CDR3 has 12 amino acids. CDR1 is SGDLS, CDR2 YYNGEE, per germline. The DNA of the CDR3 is TGTGCCAGCAGCGTAGGAGAGAATGAGCAGTTCTTC. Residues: CASSVGENEQFF.

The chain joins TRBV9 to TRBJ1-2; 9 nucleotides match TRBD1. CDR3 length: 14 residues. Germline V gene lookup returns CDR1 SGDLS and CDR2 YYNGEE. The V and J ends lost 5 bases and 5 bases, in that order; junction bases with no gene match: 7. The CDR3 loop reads CASSDTGGRYGYTF. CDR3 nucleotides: TGTGCCAGCAGTGACACAGGGGGCCGTTATGGCTACACCTTC.

DNA for the CDR3: TGTGCCAGCAGTGTGACTAGCGGGGGGGCAACAGATACGCAGTATTTT. Protein: CASSVTSGGATDTQYF. The chain has TRBV2 and TRBJ2-3, with 14 nucleotides matching TRBD2. Per germline, CDR1 SNHLY and CDR2 FYNNEI. The J segment lost 3 bases and the V segment lost 4 bases, leaving 3 bases of the junction unmatched. There are 16 residues in the CDR3.

The CDR3 DNA reads as TGCGCCAGCATACAGGGCGTGGACACCGGGGAGCTGTTTTTT. Translated, it gives CASIQGVDTGELFF. V gene TRBV5-1 combines with J gene TRBJ2-2, with a possible D match to TRBD1 (6 bases). The CDR3 extends over 14 amino acids. Germline V CDR1 and CDR2: SGHRS, YFSETQ. The V end was cut by 6 bases, the J end by 3 bases, with 12 bases between.

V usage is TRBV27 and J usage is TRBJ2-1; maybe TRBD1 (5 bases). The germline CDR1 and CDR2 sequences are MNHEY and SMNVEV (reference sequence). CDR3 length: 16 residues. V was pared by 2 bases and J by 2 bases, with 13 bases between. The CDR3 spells CASSLRQPNAYNEQFF. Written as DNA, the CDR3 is TGTGCCAGCAGTTTAAGACAGCCGAACGCCTACAATGAGCAGTTCTTC.